This entry describes one T cell receptor beta chain. TCRdb called the RT-PCR reads again in MiXCR, with one record for every CDR3 protein. The sample lists about 680,000 distinct CDR3 sequences; 14% were seen once. CDR1 is DFQATT, CDR2 SNEGSKA, per germline (reference sequence). This CDR3 spans 13 amino acids. Trimming cost V 6 bases and J 4 bases, with 13 bases left between them. This rearrangement joins TRBV20-1 to TRBJ2-1; D is uncertain. Sequencing was carried out using memory CD4+ T cells from blood. The TCR originated in a female donor in good health, serving as a healthy control. The CDR3 loop is CSAPLDKYNEQFF. The DNA for the CDR3 is TGCAGTGCCCCCCTCGATAAATACAATGAGCAGTTCTTC.